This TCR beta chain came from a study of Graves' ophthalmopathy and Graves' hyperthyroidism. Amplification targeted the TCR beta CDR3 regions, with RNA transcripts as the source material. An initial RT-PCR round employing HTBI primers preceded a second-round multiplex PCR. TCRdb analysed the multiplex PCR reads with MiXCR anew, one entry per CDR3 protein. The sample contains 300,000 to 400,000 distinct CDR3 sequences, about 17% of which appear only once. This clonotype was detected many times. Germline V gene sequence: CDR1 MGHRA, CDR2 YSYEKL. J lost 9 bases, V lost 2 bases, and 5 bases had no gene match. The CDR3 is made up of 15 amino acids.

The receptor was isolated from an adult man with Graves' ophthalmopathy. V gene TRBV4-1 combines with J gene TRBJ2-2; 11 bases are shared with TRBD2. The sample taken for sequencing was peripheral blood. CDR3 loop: CASSQTTSGERELFF. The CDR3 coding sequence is TGCGCCAGCAGCCAAACGACTAGCGGGGAGAGGGAGCTGTTTTTT.